The rows below give T cell receptor beta chains drawn from one sample of a study of cytomegalovirus exposure and HLA in healthy donors. Produced via immunoSEQ multiplex PCR; TCRdb's table is partial and in-frame only. The sample consists of fewer than 150,000 clones, about 80% of them appearing once. Sequencing used PBMCs. These receptors were obtained from a man between 45 and 60 years old in good health and CMV-seronegative. Both conserved end residues are part of each CDR3. Each record gives: clone size, D gene, J gene, V gene, CDR3 protein, CDR3 DNA. The D gene is left open where the match is weak. Rows may omit the clone size; those that give it use once, few, many or a size class.

size: NA
D: NA
J: TRBJ2-1
V: TRBV20-1
CDR3: CSLFVNNEQFF
DNA: TGCAGCCTTTTCGTTAACAATGAGCAGTTCTTC

size: NA
D: NA
J: TRBJ2-1
V: TRBV27
CDR3: CASTPSGLPPYEQFF
DNA: TGTGCCAGCACCCCGTCGGGACTCCCTCCTTATGAGCAGTTCTTC

size: NA
D: TRBD2
J: TRBJ2-7
V: TRBV6-6
CDR3: CASSHGLAGNEQYF
DNA: TGTGCCAGCAGTCACGGACTAGCGGGAAACGAGCAGTACTTC

size: NA
D: NA
J: TRBJ1-2
V: TRBV6-1
CDR3: CASRPQQTNYGYTF
DNA: TGTGCCAGCAGGCCGCAACAAACTAACTATGGCTACACCTTC

size: NA
D: NA
J: TRBJ2-5
V: TRBV7-2
CDR3: CASSLTQRGTQYF
DNA: TGTGCCAGCAGCTTAACACAAAGGGGGACCCAGTACTTC

size: NA
D: TRBD1
J: TRBJ1-2
V: TRBV18
CDR3: CASCGTEVNYGYTF
DNA: TGTGCCAGCTGTGGGACAGAAGTTAACTATGGCTACACCTTC

size: few
D: NA
J: TRBJ1-5
V: TRBV4-1
CDR3: CASSQVFRAEQPQHF
DNA: TGCGCCAGCAGCCAAGTGTTCAGGGCGGAACAGCCCCAGCATTTT

size: NA
D: NA
J: TRBJ2-2
V: TRBV4-2
CDR3: CASSQDQAGGELFF
DNA: TGTGCCAGCAGCCAAGATCAGGCGGGTGGGGAGCTGTTTTTT

size: NA
D: NA
J: TRBJ1-5
V: TRBV2
CDR3: CASQGGAVRGNQPQHF
DNA: TGTGCCAGCCAAGGGGGAGCGGTGAGGGGCAATCAGCCCCAGCATTTT

size: NA
D: NA
J: TRBJ1-1
V: TRBV30
CDR3: CAWSLVTALGDSTEAFF
DNA: TGTGCCTGGAGTTTAGTGACAGCCTTAGGCGATAGCACTGAAGCTTTCTTT

size: NA
D: TRBD2
J: TRBJ2-1
V: TRBV9
CDR3: CASSVTSGSYNEQFF
DNA: TGTGCCAGCAGCGTCACTAGCGGCTCCTACAATGAGCAGTTCTTC

size: NA
D: TRBD2
J: TRBJ2-2
V: TRBV6-5
CDR3: CASSYDGRAGGELFF
DNA: TGTGCCAGCAGTTACGACGGGAGGGCCGGCGGGGAGCTGTTTTTT

size: NA
D: NA
J: TRBJ1-2
V: TRBV28
CDR3: CASSLGGSSYGYTF
DNA: TGTGCCAGCAGTTTAGGCGGGTCCTCATATGGCTACACCTTC

size: NA
D: TRBD1
J: TRBJ1-5
V: TRBV6-1
CDR3: CASGDSSNQPQHF
DNA: TGTGCCAGCGGGGACAGTAGCAATCAGCCCCAGCATTTT

size: NA
D: NA
J: TRBJ2-7
V: TRBV28
CDR3: CASSPQGRGAFINHEQYF
DNA: TGTGCCAGCAGTCCCCAGGGCAGGGGGGCTTTTATTAACCACGAGCAGTACTTC

size: NA
D: TRBD1
J: TRBJ2-7
V: TRBV11-2
CDR3: CASSPGQGIYEQYF
DNA: TGTGCCAGCAGCCCGGGACAGGGGATTTACGAGCAGTACTTC

size: NA
D: NA
J: TRBJ2-1
V: TRBV27
CDR3: CASSPRSNLLNEQFF
DNA: TGTGCCAGCAGTCCAAGATCTAACCTCCTCAATGAGCAGTTCTTC

size: NA
D: NA
J: TRBJ1-5
V: TRBV7-8
CDR3: CASSLSGRGPSNQPQHF
DNA: TGTGCCAGCAGCTTAAGTGGCAGGGGTCCTAGCAATCAGCCCCAGCATTTT

size: NA
D: NA
J: TRBJ2-1
V: TRBV28
CDR3: CASSLHPTGYNEQFF
DNA: TGTGCCAGCAGTTTACACCCGACAGGATACAATGAGCAGTTCTTC

size: NA
D: NA
J: TRBJ1-1
V: TRBV14
CDR3: CASSQGRQQVTEAFF
DNA: TGTGCCAGCAGCCAAGGAAGGCAGCAGGTCACTGAAGCTTTCTTT

size: NA
D: TRBD1
J: TRBJ2-7
V: TRBV6-6
CDR3: CASSRQGPSSYEQYF
DNA: TGTGCCAGCAGTCGACAGGGGCCCAGCTCCTACGAGCAGTACTTC

size: NA
D: NA
J: TRBJ2-1
V: TRBV11-1
CDR3: CASSSRLYNEQFF
DNA: TGCGCCAGCAGCTCTCGACTCTACAATGAGCAGTTCTTC

size: NA
D: TRBD2
J: TRBJ2-2
V: TRBV5-1
CDR3: CASSPASGNTGELFF
DNA: TGCGCCAGCAGCCCAGCTAGCGGGAACACCGGGGAGCTGTTTTTT

size: once
D: TRBD1
J: TRBJ2-5
V: TRBV28
CDR3: CASSSSLGTGEEETQYF
DNA: TGTGCCAGCAGTTCCTCCCTAGGGACAGGGGAAGAAGAGACCCAGTACTTC

size: NA
D: NA
J: TRBJ1-4
V: TRBV2
CDR3: CASRYRATNEKLFF
DNA: TGTGCCAGCAGGTACAGAGCAACTAATGAAAAACTGTTTTTT

size: few
D: TRBD2
J: TRBJ2-1
V: TRBV6-5
CDR3: CASSQGTSGNYEQFF
DNA: TGTGCCAGCAGCCAGGGGACTAGCGGGAACTATGAGCAGTTCTTC

size: once
D: NA
J: TRBJ2-1
V: TRBV6-6
CDR3: CASSQSATSYNEQFF
DNA: TGTGCCAGCAGTCAGAGCGCCACCTCCTACAATGAGCAGTTCTTC

size: NA
D: NA
J: TRBJ2-1
V: TRBV2
CDR3: CASSVPPGEQFF
DNA: TGTGCCAGCAGTGTCCCGCCAGGGGAGCAGTTCTTC

size: NA
D: NA
J: TRBJ2-3
V: TRBV7-9
CDR3: CASSALAFTDTQYF
DNA: TGTGCCAGCAGCGCCCTAGCGTTCACAGATACGCAGTATTTT

size: NA
D: NA
J: TRBJ2-3
V: TRBV2
CDR3: CASGDRSTDTQYF
DNA: TGTGCCAGCGGTGACAGGAGCACAGATACGCAGTATTTT

size: few
D: TRBD1
J: TRBJ1-1
V: TRBV11-2
CDR3: CASSLGKQGRNTEAFF
DNA: TGTGCCAGCAGCTTAGGAAAACAGGGGAGAAACACTGAAGCTTTCTTT

size: NA
D: NA
J: TRBJ1-2
V: TRBV6-5
CDR3: CASSYGAWGSNYGYTF
DNA: TGTGCCAGCAGTTACGGGGCGTGGGGAAGCAACTATGGCTACACCTTC

size: NA
D: NA
J: TRBJ2-1
V: TRBV18
CDR3: CATSSGLPGERSSYNEQFF
DNA: TGTGCCACCTCATCGGGACTACCAGGGGAGAGAAGCTCCTACAATGAGCAGTTCTTC

size: NA
D: NA
J: TRBJ1-1
V: TRBV18
CDR3: CASSPNTNTEAFF
DNA: TGTGCCAGCTCACCGAACACGAACACTGAAGCTTTCTTT

size: NA
D: TRBD2
J: TRBJ2-7
V: TRBV11-2
CDR3: CASSHSGTSYEQYF
DNA: TGTGCCAGCAGTCATTCCGGGACTAGCTACGAGCAGTACTTC

size: NA
D: NA
J: TRBJ2-7
V: TRBV28
CDR3: CASSLWGGVLGYEQYF
DNA: TGTGCCAGCAGTTTATGGGGCGGGGTGCTCGGCTACGAGCAGTACTTC

size: NA
D: NA
J: TRBJ2-3
V: TRBV18
CDR3: CASSPQRVGFTDTQYF
DNA: TGTGCCAGCTCACCACAGAGGGTGGGGTTCACAGATACGCAGTATTTT

size: once
D: NA
J: TRBJ1-1
V: TRBV11-3
CDR3: CASSLEGNTEAFF
DNA: TGTGCCAGCAGCTTAGAGGGCAACACTGAAGCTTTCTTT

size: few
D: NA
J: TRBJ1-2
V: TRBV7-2
CDR3: CASSLGNRANYGYTF
DNA: TGTGCCAGCAGCTTAGGGAACAGGGCGAACTATGGCTACACCTTC

size: NA
D: TRBD1
J: TRBJ2-5
V: TRBV2
CDR3: CASKAWQGEETQYF
DNA: TGTGCCAGCAAAGCTTGGCAGGGGGAAGAGACCCAGTACTTC

size: NA
D: NA
J: TRBJ1-4
V: TRBV10-3
CDR3: CANRGATNEKLFF
DNA: TGTGCCAATCGGGGTGCAACTAATGAAAAACTGTTTTTT

size: NA
D: TRBD2
J: TRBJ2-1
V: TRBV5-4
CDR3: CASSRTGLAGGAGPYNEQFF
DNA: TGTGCCAGCAGCAGAACCGGACTAGCGGGAGGAGCGGGCCCCTACAATGAGCAGTTCTTC

size: NA
D: NA
J: TRBJ1-6
V: TRBV30
CDR3: CAWSLLDREPSLLHF
DNA: TGTGCCTGGAGTCTGCTCGACAGAGAACCTTCACTCCTCCACTTT

size: NA
D: TRBD2
J: TRBJ2-1
V: TRBV4-1
CDR3: CASSLQPGLAGDPNEQFF
DNA: TGCGCCAGCAGCCTCCAACCGGGACTAGCGGGAGATCCCAATGAGCAGTTCTTC

size: NA
D: TRBD1
J: TRBJ1-1
V: TRBV6-1
CDR3: CASSGDRGGNTEAFF
DNA: TGTGCCAGCAGTGGGGACAGGGGGGGGAACACTGAAGCTTTCTTT

size: NA
D: NA
J: TRBJ2-5
V: TRBV29-1
CDR3: CSSESRQGETQYF
DNA: TGCAGCTCTGAATCCCGCCAGGGGGAGACCCAGTACTTC

size: NA
D: TRBD1
J: TRBJ1-5
V: TRBV18
CDR3: CASSPQGAVNQPQHF
DNA: TGTGCCAGCTCACCACAGGGGGCCGTCAATCAGCCCCAGCATTTT

size: NA
D: TRBD2
J: TRBJ2-2
V: TRBV27
CDR3: CASSLTSGRSNTGELFF
DNA: TGTGCCAGCAGTTTGACTAGCGGGAGGTCGAACACCGGGGAGCTGTTTTTT